This T cell receptor (beta chain) originates from a study of cytomegalovirus exposure and HLA in healthy donors. Notes on this clone: Its antigen is unidentified.

The PCR employed 60 Vbeta primers together with 13 Jbeta primers. Profiled with immunoSEQ multiplex PCR; TCRdb holds only in-frame clones, not every one. The data hold 55,000 to 80,000 clones, with 74% observed a single time. The V gene lost 6 bases and the J gene lost 5 bases, with 17 bases spanning the gap. Germline CDR1 reads MGHDK; CDR2 reads SYGVNS. The CDR3 spans 14 residues. Study observations and caveats: V- and J-gene trimming in TCR beta was tied to a missense DCLRE1C variant by an analysis performed later. The study recorded 150 to 200 TCR beta chains that were cytomegalovirus-associated. Later analysis suggested most CMV-associated TCR beta chains were HLA-restricted.

This sequence was found in a woman aged 25 to 39 in good health and CMV-seropositive. V usage is TRBV25-1 and J usage is TRBJ2-7; perhaps TRBD2 as D (6 bases). Sequencing input: PBMCs. The chain's CDR3 is CASSPGGVPHEQYF. The CDR3, as DNA: TGTGCCAGCAGCCCGGGCGGGGTTCCCCACGAGCAGTACTTC.